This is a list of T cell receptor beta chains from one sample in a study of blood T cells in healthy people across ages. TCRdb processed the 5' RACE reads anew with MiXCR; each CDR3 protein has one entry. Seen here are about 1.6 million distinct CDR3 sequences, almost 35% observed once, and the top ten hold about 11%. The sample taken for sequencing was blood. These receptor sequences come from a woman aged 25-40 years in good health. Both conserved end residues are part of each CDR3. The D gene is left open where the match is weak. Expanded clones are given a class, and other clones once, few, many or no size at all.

DNA: TGTGCCAGCAGCTTACACGGCGGAGATCAGCCCCAGCATTTT
CDR3: CASSLHGGDQPQHF
D: -
size: few
V: TRBV7-2
J: TRBJ1-5

DNA: TGCAGTGCTCTTAAATTCGGGAGATATAATTCACCCTTCCACTTT
CDR3: CSALKFGRYNSPFHF
D: -
size: -
V: TRBV20-1
J: TRBJ1-6

DNA: TGCGCCAGCAGTGAGTACGGGACTAGCGGGGGAGGTGAGCAGTACTTC
CDR3: CASSEYGTSGGGEQYF
D: TRBD2
size: -
V: TRBV10-1
J: TRBJ2-7

DNA: TGTGCCCAAGTACAAGGACATCAGCCCCAGCATTTT
CDR3: CAQVQGHQPQHF
D: -
size: few
V: TRBV7-9
J: TRBJ1-5

DNA: TGTGCCACCAAAACCGGGACAGGGGCTGAAAAACTGTTTTTT
CDR3: CATKTGTGAEKLFF
D: TRBD1
size: -
V: TRBV15
J: TRBJ1-4

DNA: TGCGCCAGCAGCCAAGACTCGGGGGGGGAGACCCAGTACTTC
CDR3: CASSQDSGGETQYF
D: TRBD2
size: -
V: TRBV4-1
J: TRBJ2-5

DNA: TGTGCCAGCGGGACGGGAGGGCCAGGCAAAAACATTCAGTACTTC
CDR3: CASGTGGPGKNIQYF
D: TRBD2
size: -
V: TRBV6-1
J: TRBJ2-4

DNA: TGTGCCGGCAGCAAAGACAGGGAGTCATGGGGCTCCTACGAGCAGTACTTC
CDR3: CAGSKDRESWGSYEQYF
D: TRBD1
size: -
V: TRBV27
J: TRBJ2-7

DNA: TGTACCAGTAGTAGGGGACTAGCTGACAATGAGCAGTTCTTC
CDR3: CTSSRGLADNEQFF
D: TRBD2
size: -
V: TRBV19
J: TRBJ2-1

DNA: TGTGCCATCAGGGGGACTAGCGATAATGAGCAGTTCTTC
CDR3: CAIRGTSDNEQFF
D: TRBD2
size: few
V: TRBV10-3
J: TRBJ2-1

DNA: TGTGCCAGCAGTCGGGACGGAGCCTATGGCTACACCTTC
CDR3: CASSRDGAYGYTF
D: -
size: few
V: TRBV2
J: TRBJ1-2

DNA: TGCGCCAGCTCGGAAAGGGGGAGTGAGCAGTTCTTC
CDR3: CASSERGSEQFF
D: -
size: many
V: TRBV4-1
J: TRBJ2-1

DNA: TGTGCCAGCATCTTAGCGGGGGCTGGCACTGAAGCTTTCTTT
CDR3: CASILAGAGTEAFF
D: -
size: -
V: TRBV12-3/TRBV12-4
J: TRBJ1-1

DNA: TGTGCCAGCAGTCCCTTCTCCGGGACAGGGATAGAGTCACCCCTCCACTTT
CDR3: CASSPFSGTGIESPLHF
D: TRBD1
size: -
V: TRBV6-1
J: TRBJ1-6

DNA: TGTGCCAGCAGCCCAGCCGGGATCGAGCAGTACTTC
CDR3: CASSPAGIEQYF
D: -
size: -
V: TRBV7-8
J: TRBJ2-7

DNA: TGTGCCAGCAGTCCCGGACTAGCGGGCTATGGGCAGTTCTTC
CDR3: CASSPGLAGYGQFF
D: TRBD2
size: -
V: TRBV12-3/TRBV12-4
J: TRBJ2-1

DNA: TGCAGTGCTAGAAGAGGGGTCACAGATACGCAGTATTTT
CDR3: CSARRGVTDTQYF
D: -
size: few
V: TRBV20-1
J: TRBJ2-3

DNA: TGTGCCAGCAGCTTAGGTCGGGACGCCAATTCACCCCTCCACTTT
CDR3: CASSLGRDANSPLHF
D: -
size: few
V: TRBV13
J: TRBJ1-6

DNA: TGCAGTGCCCTTTCCAATTTTGTCGGGACGGGAAACATTCAGTACTTC
CDR3: CSALSNFVGTGNIQYF
D: -
size: few
V: TRBV20-1
J: TRBJ2-4

DNA: TGTGCCAGCAGTAAGACTAGCGGTAGCGCAGATACGCAGTATTTT
CDR3: CASSKTSGSADTQYF
D: TRBD2
size: -
V: TRBV12-3/TRBV12-4
J: TRBJ2-3

DNA: TGTGCCAGCAGCTTCTTGGCCGGGGGCGGTGAAAAACTGTTTTTT
CDR3: CASSFLAGGGEKLFF
D: -
size: -
V: TRBV7-2
J: TRBJ1-4

DNA: TGCAGCGCAGTGACAGAGTACTATGGCTACACCTTC
CDR3: CSAVTEYYGYTF
D: -
size: -
V: TRBV29-1
J: TRBJ1-2

DNA: TGTGCCAGCAGTGGGAGGACAGGACTAGAATATACGCAGTATTTT
CDR3: CASSGRTGLEYTQYF
D: -
size: -
V: TRBV6-1
J: TRBJ2-3

DNA: TGTGCCAGCACCCCGGAGCGGCACTCCTACGAGCAGTACTTC
CDR3: CASTPERHSYEQYF
D: -
size: -
V: TRBV12-3/TRBV12-4
J: TRBJ2-7

DNA: TGCGCCAGCAGCCAAGGGGCAGGGCAAGAGACCCAGTACTTC
CDR3: CASSQGAGQETQYF
D: -
size: many
V: TRBV3-1
J: TRBJ2-5

DNA: TGTGCCAGCAGACCGACCGTAGTGAACACTGAAGCTTTCTTT
CDR3: CASRPTVVNTEAFF
D: -
size: -
V: TRBV7-2
J: TRBJ1-1

DNA: TGTGCCACCAGCGGACCGGGCGGGGGGAGGAATGAGCAGTTCTTC
CDR3: CATSGPGGGRNEQFF
D: TRBD2
size: -
V: TRBV15
J: TRBJ2-1

DNA: TGCAGCGTTACCCCTGTGGGGAGTGGCTACACCTTC
CDR3: CSVTPVGSGYTF
D: -
size: many
V: TRBV29-1
J: TRBJ1-2

DNA: TGTGCCAGCAACCCACGGGGGGGCGGTACACAGTATTTT
CDR3: CASNPRGGGTQYF
D: TRBD2
size: -
V: TRBV5-6
J: TRBJ2-3

DNA: TGTGCCAGCAGTCGCTCGAGACAGGGCTTTCAGCCCCAGCATTTT
CDR3: CASSRSRQGFQPQHF
D: TRBD1
size: few
V: TRBV13
J: TRBJ1-5

DNA: TGTGCCAGCAAAACCGGGAGCACTGAAGCTTTCTTT
CDR3: CASKTGSTEAFF
D: -
size: -
V: TRBV11-2
J: TRBJ1-1

DNA: TGTGCCAGCAGCTTAGTAGGACCCTGGGGCACAGATACGCAGTATTTT
CDR3: CASSLVGPWGTDTQYF
D: -
size: -
V: TRBV7-2
J: TRBJ2-3

DNA: TGCAGCGTTGGGACAAACACTGAAGCTTTCTTT
CDR3: CSVGTNTEAFF
D: -
size: few
V: TRBV29-1
J: TRBJ1-1

DNA: TGTGCCGTCCTCCCGGGGGGTCGTAATGAAAAACTGTTTTTT
CDR3: CAVLPGGRNEKLFF
D: -
size: -
V: TRBV24-1
J: TRBJ1-4

DNA: TGCGCCAGCAGCCAAGACCCACTAGCGGGGATATTGGGAGCCAAAAACATTCAGTACTTC
CDR3: CASSQDPLAGILGAKNIQYF
D: TRBD2
size: -
V: TRBV4-1
J: TRBJ2-4

DNA: TGTGCCAGCAGCCAATTTAACGAGGCCTCCTACGAGCAGTACTTC
CDR3: CASSQFNEASYEQYF
D: -
size: -
V: TRBV3-1
J: TRBJ2-7

DNA: TGTGCCAGTAGCGGGAGGGCCGGCGGGGAGCTGTTTTTT
CDR3: CASSGRAGGELFF
D: TRBD2
size: -
V: TRBV7-2
J: TRBJ2-2

DNA: TGTGCCAGCAGCTTGCGGTATATGGGGGGAGTTACGCAGTATTTT
CDR3: CASSLRYMGGVTQYF
D: -
size: -
V: TRBV7-8
J: TRBJ2-3

DNA: TGTGCCAGCAGCCACGACAACTCACCCCTCCACTTT
CDR3: CASSHDNSPLHF
D: -
size: -
V: TRBV3-1
J: TRBJ1-6